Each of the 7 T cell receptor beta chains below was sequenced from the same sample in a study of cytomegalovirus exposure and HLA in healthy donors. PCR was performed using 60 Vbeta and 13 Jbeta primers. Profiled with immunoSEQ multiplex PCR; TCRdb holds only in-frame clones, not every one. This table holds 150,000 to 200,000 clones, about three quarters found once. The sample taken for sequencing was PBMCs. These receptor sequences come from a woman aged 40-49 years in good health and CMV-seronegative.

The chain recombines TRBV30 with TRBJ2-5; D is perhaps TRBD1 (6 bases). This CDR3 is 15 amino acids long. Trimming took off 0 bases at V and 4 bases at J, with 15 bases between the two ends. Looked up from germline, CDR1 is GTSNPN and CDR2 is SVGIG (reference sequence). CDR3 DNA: TGTGCCTGGAGTGTACCAATCACAGGGTTAGAGACCCAGTACTTC. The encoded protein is CAWSVPITGLETQYF.

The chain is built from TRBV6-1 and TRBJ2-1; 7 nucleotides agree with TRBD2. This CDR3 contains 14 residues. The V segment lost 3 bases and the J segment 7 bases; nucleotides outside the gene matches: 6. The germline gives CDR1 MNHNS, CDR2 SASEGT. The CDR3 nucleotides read TGTGCCAGCAGTGAGGGGAGGGTGCAGAATGAGCAGTTCTTC. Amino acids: CASSEGRVQNEQFF.

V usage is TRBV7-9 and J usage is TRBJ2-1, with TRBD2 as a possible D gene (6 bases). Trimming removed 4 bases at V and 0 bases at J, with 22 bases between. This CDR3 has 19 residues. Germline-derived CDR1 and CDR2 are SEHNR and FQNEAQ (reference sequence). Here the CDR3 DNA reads TGTGCCAGCAGCTGGACTTCGGGACTCCGATCGAGCTCCTACAATGAGCAGTTCTTC. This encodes CASSWTSGLRSSSYNEQFF.

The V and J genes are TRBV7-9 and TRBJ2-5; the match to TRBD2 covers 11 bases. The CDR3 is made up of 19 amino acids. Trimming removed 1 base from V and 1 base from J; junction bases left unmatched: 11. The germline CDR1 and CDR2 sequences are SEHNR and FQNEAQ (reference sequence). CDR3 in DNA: TGTGCCAGCAGCTTAGTGGGGCAAGCGGGACTAGCGGCCCAAGAGACCCAGTACTTC. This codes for CASSLVGQAGLAAQETQYF. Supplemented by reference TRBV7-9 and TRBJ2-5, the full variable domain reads DTGVSQNPRHKITKRGQNVTFRCDPISEHNRLYWYRQTLGQGPEFLTYFQNEAQLEKSRLLSDRFSAERPKGSFSTLEIQRTEQGDSAMYLCASSLVGQAGLAAQETQYFGPGTRLLVL.

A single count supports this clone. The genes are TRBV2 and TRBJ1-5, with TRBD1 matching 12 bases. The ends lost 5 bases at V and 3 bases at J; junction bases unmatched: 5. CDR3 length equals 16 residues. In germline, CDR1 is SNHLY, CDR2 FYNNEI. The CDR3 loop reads CASSSGTGGLNQPQHF. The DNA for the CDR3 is TGTGCCAGCAGTTCCGGGACAGGGGGCCTCAATCAGCCCCAGCATTTT.

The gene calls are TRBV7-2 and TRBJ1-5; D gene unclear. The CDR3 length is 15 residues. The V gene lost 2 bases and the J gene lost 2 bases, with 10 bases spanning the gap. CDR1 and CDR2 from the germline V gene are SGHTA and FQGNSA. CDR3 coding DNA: TGTGCCAGCAGCTTATGGGAGAGGGGCAATCAGCCCCAGCATTTT. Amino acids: CASSLWERGNQPQHF.

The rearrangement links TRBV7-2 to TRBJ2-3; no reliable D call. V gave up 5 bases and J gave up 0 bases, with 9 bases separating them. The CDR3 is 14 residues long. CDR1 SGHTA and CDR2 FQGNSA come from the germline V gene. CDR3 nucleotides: TGTGCCAGCAGCCCCTCCTTAAGCACAGATACGCAGTATTTT. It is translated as CASSPSLSTDTQYF.